This TCR beta chain was observed in a study of CD8 T cells in ankylosing spondylitis. Quantitative 5'-RACE with molecular barcodes was used to make the TCR beta libraries. Each CDR3 protein gets one entry after TCRdb re-called the 5' RACE reads with MiXCR. This table has approximately 550,000 distinct CDR3 sequences, roughly an eighth appearing once. The J segment lost 6 bases and the V segment lost 3 bases, leaving 13 bases of the junction unmatched. CDR3 length: 16 amino acids. The germline V gene has CDR1 DFQATT and CDR2 SNEGSKA (reference sequence). Only a few counts were recorded for this clonotype. Its antigen is still unknown. Whole-study results and caveats: Certain motif variants had earlier appeared in reactive arthritis synovial fluid and blood. Peripheral blood held disease-linked clones only at relatively low frequency, and these were CD8+. Disease-linked clones were reportedly significantly enriched in matched ankylosing spondylitis synovial fluid. A motif of 7 to 9 highly homologous TCR beta variants was seen as apparently characteristic of ankylosing spondylitis blood.

This chain connects TRBV20-1 to TRBJ2-1; 8 bases line up with TRBD2. The specimen sequenced was blood, either unsorted or a sorted T cell fraction (not recorded which). The receptor's source is a male donor with ankylosing spondylitis. In DNA form, the CDR3 reads TGCAGTGCTAGCCTCCCGGGGACTAGGATAACCAATGAGCAGTTCTTC. Protein sequence: CSASLPGTRITNEQFF.